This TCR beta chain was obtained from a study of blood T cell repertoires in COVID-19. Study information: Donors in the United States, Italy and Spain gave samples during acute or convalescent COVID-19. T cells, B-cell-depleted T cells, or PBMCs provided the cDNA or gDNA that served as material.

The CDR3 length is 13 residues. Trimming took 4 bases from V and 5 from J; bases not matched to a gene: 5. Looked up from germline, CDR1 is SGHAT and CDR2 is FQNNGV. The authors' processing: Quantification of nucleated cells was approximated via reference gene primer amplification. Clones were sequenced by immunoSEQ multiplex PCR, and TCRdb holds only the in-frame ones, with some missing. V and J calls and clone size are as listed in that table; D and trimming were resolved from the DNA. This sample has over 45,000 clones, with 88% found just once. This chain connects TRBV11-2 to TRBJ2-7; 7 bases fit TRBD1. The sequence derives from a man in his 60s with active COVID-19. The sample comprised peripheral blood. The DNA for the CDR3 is TGTGCCAGCAGCTGGACAGGATCTCACGAGCAGTACTTC. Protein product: CASSWTGSHEQYF.